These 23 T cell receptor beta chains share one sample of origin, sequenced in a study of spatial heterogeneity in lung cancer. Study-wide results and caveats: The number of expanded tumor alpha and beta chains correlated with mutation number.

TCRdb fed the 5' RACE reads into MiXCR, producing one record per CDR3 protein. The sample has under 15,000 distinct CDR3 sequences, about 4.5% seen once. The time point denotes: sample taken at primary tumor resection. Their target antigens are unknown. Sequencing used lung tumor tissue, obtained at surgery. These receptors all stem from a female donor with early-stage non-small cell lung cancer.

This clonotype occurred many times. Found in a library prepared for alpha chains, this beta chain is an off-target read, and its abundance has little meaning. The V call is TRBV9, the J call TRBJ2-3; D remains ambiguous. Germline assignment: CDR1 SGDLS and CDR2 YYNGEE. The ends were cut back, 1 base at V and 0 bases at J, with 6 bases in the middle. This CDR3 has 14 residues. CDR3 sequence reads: CASSVSRSTDTQYF. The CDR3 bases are TGTGCCAGCAGCGTAAGCAGAAGCACAGATACGCAGTATTTT.

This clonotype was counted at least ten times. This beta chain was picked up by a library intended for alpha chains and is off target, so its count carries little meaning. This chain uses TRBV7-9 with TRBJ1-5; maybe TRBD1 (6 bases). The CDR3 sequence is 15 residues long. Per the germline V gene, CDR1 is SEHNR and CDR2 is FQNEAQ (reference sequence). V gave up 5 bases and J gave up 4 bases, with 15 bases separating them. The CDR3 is CASSPGTTDNQPQHF. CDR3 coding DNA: TGTGCCAGCAGCCCCGGGACAACCGATAATCAGCCCCAGCATTTT.

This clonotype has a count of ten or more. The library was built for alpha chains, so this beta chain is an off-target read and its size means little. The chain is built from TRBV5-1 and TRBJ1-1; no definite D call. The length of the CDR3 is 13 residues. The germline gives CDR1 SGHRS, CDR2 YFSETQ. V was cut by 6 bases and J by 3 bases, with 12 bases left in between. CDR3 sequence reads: CASKGGGHTEAFF. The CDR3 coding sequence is TGCGCCAGCAAAGGAGGTGGACACACTGAAGCTTTCTTT.

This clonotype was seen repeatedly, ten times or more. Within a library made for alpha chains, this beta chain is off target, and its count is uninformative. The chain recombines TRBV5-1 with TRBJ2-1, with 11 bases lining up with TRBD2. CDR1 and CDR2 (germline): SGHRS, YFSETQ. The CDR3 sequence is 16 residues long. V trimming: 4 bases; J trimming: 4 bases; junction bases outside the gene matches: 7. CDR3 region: CASSPGTSGDYNEQFF. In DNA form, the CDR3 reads TGCGCCAGCAGCCCAGGGACTAGCGGTGATTACAATGAGCAGTTCTTC.

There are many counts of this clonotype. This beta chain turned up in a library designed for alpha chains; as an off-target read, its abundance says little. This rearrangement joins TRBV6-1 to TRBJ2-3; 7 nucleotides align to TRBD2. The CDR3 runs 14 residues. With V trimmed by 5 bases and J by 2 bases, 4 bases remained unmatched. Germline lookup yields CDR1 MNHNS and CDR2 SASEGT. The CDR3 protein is CASSRDYSTDTQYF. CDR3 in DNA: TGTGCCAGCAGTCGGGACTACTCCACAGATACGCAGTATTTT.

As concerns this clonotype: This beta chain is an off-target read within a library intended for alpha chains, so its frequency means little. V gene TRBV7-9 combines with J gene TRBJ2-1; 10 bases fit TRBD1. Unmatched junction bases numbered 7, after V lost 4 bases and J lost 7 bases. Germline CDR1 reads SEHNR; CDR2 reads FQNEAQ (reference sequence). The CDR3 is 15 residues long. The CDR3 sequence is CASSSGQGVGNEQFF. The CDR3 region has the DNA TGTGCCAGCAGCTCCGGACAGGGGGTGGGGAATGAGCAGTTCTTC.

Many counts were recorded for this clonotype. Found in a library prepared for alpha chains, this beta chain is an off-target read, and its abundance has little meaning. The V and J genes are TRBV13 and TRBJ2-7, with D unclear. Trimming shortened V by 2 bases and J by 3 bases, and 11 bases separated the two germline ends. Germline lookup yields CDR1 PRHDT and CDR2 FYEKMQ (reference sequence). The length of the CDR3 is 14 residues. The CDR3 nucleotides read TGTGCCAGCAGCTTAAGACTCCACCGCTACGAGCAGTACTTC. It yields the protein CASSLRLHRYEQYF.

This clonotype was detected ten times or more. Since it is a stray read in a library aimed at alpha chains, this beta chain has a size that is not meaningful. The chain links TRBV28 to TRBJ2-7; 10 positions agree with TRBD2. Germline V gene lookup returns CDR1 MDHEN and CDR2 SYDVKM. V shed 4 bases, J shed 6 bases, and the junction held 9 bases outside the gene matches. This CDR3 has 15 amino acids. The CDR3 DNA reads TGTGCCAGCAGTTCTCCCGGGACTAGCGTTGGCGAGCAGTACTTC. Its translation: CASSSPGTSVGEQYF.

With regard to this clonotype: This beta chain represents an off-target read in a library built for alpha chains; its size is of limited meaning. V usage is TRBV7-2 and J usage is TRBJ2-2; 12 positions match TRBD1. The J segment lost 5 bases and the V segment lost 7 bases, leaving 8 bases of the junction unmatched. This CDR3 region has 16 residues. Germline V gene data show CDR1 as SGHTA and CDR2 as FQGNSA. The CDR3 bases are TGTGCCAGCACCCCACCGGGACAGGGGGCAACCGGGGAGCTGTTTTTT. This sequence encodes CASTPPGQGATGELFF.

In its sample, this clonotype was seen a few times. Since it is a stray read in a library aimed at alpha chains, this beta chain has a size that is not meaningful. The CDR3 is CASGERVGNTEAFF. CDR3 DNA: TGTGCCAGCGGTGAAAGGGTGGGAAACACTGAAGCTTTCTTT. This chain links TRBV12-3 or TRBV12-4 with TRBJ1-1, with D hard to call. CDR3 size: 14 residues. With 8 bases removed from V and 2 bases from J, the gap between germline ends came to 15 bases.

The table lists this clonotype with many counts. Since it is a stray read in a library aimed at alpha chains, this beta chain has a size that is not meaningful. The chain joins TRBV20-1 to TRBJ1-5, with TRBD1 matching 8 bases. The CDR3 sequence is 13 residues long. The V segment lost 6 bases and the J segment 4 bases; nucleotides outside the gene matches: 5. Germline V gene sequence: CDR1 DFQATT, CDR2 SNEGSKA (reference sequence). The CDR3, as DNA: TGCAGTGCCCTAAGACAGGGGAATCAGCCCCAGCATTTT. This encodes CSALRQGNQPQHF.

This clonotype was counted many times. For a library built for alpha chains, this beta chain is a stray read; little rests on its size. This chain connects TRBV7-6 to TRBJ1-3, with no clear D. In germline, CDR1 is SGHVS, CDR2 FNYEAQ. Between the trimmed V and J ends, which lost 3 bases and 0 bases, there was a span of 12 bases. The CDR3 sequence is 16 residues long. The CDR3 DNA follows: TGTGCCAGCAGCTTCGGAGACTCCAGCTCTGGAAACACCATATATTTT. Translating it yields CASSFGDSSSGNTIYF.

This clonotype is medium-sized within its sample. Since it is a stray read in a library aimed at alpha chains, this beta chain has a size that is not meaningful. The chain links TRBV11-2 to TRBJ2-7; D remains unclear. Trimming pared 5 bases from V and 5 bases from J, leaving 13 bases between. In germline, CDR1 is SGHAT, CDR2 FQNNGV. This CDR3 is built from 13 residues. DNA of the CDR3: TGTGCCAGCAGCCGATTGGTACTTAACGAGCAGTACTTC. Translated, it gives CASSRLVLNEQYF.

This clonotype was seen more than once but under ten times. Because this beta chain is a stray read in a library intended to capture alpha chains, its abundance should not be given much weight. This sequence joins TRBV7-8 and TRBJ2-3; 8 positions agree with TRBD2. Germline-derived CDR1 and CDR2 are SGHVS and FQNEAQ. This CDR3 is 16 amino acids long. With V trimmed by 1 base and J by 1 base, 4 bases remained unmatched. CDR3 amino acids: CASSLDSGARTDTQYF. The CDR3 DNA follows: TGTGCCAGCAGCTTAGATAGCGGGGCGCGCACAGATACGCAGTATTTT.

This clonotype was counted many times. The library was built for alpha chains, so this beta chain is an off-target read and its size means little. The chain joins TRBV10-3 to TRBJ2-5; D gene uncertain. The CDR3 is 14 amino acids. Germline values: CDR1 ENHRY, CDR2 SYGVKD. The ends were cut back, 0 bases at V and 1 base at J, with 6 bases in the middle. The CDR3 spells CAISESGVQETQYF. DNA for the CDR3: TGTGCCATCAGTGAGTCAGGTGTCCAAGAGACCCAGTACTTC.

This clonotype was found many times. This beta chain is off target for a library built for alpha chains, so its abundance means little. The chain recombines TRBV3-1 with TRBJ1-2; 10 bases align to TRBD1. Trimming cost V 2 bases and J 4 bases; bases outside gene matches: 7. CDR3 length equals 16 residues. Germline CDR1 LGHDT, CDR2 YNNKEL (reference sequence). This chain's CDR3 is CASSQNPGQGPYGYTF. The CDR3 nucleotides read TGTGCCAGCAGCCAAAACCCGGGACAGGGGCCCTATGGCTACACCTTC.

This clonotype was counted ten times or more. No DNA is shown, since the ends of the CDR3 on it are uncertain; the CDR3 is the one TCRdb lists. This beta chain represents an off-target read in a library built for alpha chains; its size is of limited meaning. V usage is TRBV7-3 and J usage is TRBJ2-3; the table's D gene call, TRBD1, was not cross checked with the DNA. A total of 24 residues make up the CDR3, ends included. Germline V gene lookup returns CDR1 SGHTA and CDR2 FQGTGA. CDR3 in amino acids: CASSDSAVYLCASSSGLATDTQYF.

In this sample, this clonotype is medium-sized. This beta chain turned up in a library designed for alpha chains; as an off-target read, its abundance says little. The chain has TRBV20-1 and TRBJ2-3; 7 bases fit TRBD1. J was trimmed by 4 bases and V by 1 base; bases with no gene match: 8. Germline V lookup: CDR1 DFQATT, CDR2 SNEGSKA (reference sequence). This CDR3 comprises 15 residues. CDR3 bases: TGCAGTGCTAGAGTCGCGACAGGGATTGCAGATACGCAGTATTTT. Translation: CSARVATGIADTQYF.

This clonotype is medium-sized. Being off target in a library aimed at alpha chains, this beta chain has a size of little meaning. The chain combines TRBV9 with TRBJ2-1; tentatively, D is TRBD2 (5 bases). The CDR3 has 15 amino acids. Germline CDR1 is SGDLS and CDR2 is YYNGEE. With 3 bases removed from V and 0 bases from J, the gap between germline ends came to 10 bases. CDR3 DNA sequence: TGTGCCAGCAGCGCGGACTCAACCTCCTACAATGAGCAGTTCTTC. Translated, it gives CASSADSTSYNEQFF. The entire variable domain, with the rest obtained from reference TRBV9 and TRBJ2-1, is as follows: DSGVTQTPKHLITATGQRVTLRCSPRSGDLSVYWYQQSLDQGLQFLIQYYNGEERAKGNILERFSAQQFPDLHSELNLSSLELGDSALYFCASSADSTSYNEQFFGPGTRLTVL.

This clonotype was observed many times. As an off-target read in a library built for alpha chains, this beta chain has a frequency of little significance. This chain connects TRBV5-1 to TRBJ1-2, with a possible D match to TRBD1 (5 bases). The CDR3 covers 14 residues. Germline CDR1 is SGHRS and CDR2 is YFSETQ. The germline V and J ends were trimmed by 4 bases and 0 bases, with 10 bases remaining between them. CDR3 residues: CASSIRTPNYGYTF. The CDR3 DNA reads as TGCGCCAGCAGCATCCGGACACCTAACTATGGCTACACCTTC.

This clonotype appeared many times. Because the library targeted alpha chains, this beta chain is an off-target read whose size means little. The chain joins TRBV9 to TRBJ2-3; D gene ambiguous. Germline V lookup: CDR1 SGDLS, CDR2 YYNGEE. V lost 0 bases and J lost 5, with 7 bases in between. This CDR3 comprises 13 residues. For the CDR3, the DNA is TGTGCCAGCAGCGTAGATGTCGAAGATACGCAGTATTTT. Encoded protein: CASSVDVEDTQYF.

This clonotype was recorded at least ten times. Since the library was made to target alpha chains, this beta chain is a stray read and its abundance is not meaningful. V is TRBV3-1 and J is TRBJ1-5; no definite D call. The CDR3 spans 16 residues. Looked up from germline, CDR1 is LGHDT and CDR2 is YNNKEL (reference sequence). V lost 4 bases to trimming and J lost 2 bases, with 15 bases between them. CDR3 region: CASSPRELFGNQPQHF. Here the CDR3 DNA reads TGTGCCAGCAGCCCGAGGGAACTCTTTGGCAATCAGCCCCAGCATTTT.

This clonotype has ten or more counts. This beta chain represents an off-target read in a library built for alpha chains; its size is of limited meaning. The CDR3 spells CASRGGPGAQYF. CDR3 in DNA: TGTGCCAGCAGGGGAGGCCCGGGTGCTCAGTACTTC. The V call is TRBV28, the J call TRBJ2-4; D possibly corresponds to TRBD2 (6 bases). The CDR3 has 12 residues. The germline V gene has CDR1 MDHEN and CDR2 SYDVKM. V was cut by 6 bases and J by 12 bases, with 15 bases left in between.